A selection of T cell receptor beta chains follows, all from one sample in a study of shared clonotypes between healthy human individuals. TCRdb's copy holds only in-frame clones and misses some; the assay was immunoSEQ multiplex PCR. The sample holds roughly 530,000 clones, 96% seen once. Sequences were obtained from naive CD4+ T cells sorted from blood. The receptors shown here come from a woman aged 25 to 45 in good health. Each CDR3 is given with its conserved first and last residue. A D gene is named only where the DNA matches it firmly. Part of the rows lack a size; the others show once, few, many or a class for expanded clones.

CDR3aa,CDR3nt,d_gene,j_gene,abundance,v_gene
CASALAGGVAYNEQFF,TGTGCCAGCGCCCTAGCGGGAGGAGTCGCCTACAATGAGCAGTTCTTC,TRBD2,TRBJ2-1,NA,TRBV2
CASSASGQGNTEAFF,TGTGCCAGCAGCGCCTCCGGACAGGGGAACACTGAAGCTTTCTTT,TRBD1,TRBJ1-1,once,TRBV7-9
CASSEPSGRRFYGYTF,TGTGCCAGCAGCGAACCCTCGGGACGGAGATTCTATGGCTACACCTTC,NA,TRBJ1-2,NA,TRBV7-9
CASSQADPGLAGGPGTGELFF,TGTGCCAGCAGCCAAGCCGATCCCGGGCTAGCGGGAGGGCCTGGGACCGGGGAGCTGTTTTTT,TRBD2,TRBJ2-2,NA,TRBV4-2
CATSRSPKDGYTF,TGTGCCACCAGCAGATCCCCCAAGGATGGCTACACCTTC,NA,TRBJ1-2,NA,TRBV15
CASSLTTGLSYEQYF,TGCGCCAGCAGTCTTACAACAGGGCTGTCCTACGAGCAGTACTTC,NA,TRBJ2-7,NA,TRBV5-1
CASSFGMSGNTIYF,TGTGCCAGCAGCTTCGGAATGTCTGGAAACACCATATATTTT,NA,TRBJ1-3,NA,TRBV7-9
CASSLAEQGRPNEQYF,TGCGCCAGCAGCTTGGCCGAGCAGGGGAGACCCAACGAGCAGTACTTC,NA,TRBJ2-7,NA,TRBV5-1
CASTGTGVGYGYTF,TGTGCCTCAACCGGGACAGGGGTTGGCTATGGCTACACCTTC,TRBD1,TRBJ1-2,NA,TRBV28
CASSPTTWAAKNIQYF,TGCGCCAGCAGCCCTACTACCTGGGCCGCCAAAAACATTCAGTACTTC,NA,TRBJ2-4,NA,TRBV5-1
CASGPWGSEKTQYF,TGTGCCAGCGGCCCGTGGGGGTCGGAAAAGACCCAGTACTTC,NA,TRBJ2-5,NA,TRBV6-5
CASSSGDSLLAFF,TGTGCCAGCAGCTCCGGGGACAGCTTGCTTGCTTTCTTT,TRBD1,TRBJ1-1,NA,TRBV5-6
CASSPYTGGDNQPQHF,TGTGCCAGCTCACCTTATACAGGGGGGGACAATCAGCCCCAGCATTTT,TRBD1,TRBJ1-5,NA,TRBV18
CASSPPTNEKLFF,TGTGCCAGCAGTCCCCCAACTAATGAAAAACTGTTTTTT,NA,TRBJ1-4,NA,TRBV28
CASSIGGSNPRGYTF,TGTGCCAGTAGTATCGGCGGGTCTAACCCCCGTGGCTACACCTTC,NA,TRBJ1-2,NA,TRBV19
CALGTPNEKLFF,TGTGCCCTCGGGACGCCAAATGAAAAACTGTTTTTT,NA,TRBJ1-4,NA,TRBV28
CASSPHRERFNEQFF,TGTGCCAGCAGCCCCCACCGGGAGCGGTTCAATGAGCAGTTCTTC,NA,TRBJ2-1,NA,TRBV11-3
CSVEGTVSRGTEAFF,TGCAGCGTTGAAGGGACGGTCAGTCGGGGCACTGAAGCTTTCTTT,NA,TRBJ1-1,NA,TRBV29-1
CASRQGATDNEQFF,TGTGCCAGCAGGCAGGGGGCTACTGACAATGAGCAGTTCTTC,TRBD1,TRBJ2-1,NA,TRBV6-4
CASSKGQGAAEQFF,TGTGCCAGCAGCAAAGGACAGGGGGCGGCTGAGCAGTTCTTC,TRBD1,TRBJ2-1,NA,TRBV11-2
CASSVDPGTGGVYEQYF,TGTGCCAGCAGCGTGGACCCCGGGACAGGGGGCGTCTACGAGCAGTACTTC,TRBD1,TRBJ2-7,once,TRBV5-8
CASSRGLASDNEQFF,TGTGCCAGCAGCCGCGGACTAGCGAGCGACAATGAGCAGTTCTTC,TRBD2,TRBJ2-1,NA,TRBV7-8
CASSLLSGFTGELFF,TGTGCCAGCAGCCTTCTTTCAGGGTTCACCGGGGAGCTGTTTTTT,NA,TRBJ2-2,NA,TRBV7-9
CASRPTAATNEKLFF,TGTGCCAGCAGGCCTACAGCAGCAACTAATGAAAAACTGTTTTTT,NA,TRBJ1-4,NA,TRBV7-9
CASSQEGRGTANTGELFF,TGCGCCAGCAGCCAAGAAGGCAGGGGGACCGCGAACACCGGGGAGCTGTTTTTT,TRBD1,TRBJ2-2,NA,TRBV4-1
CASSFWDRADQSPLHF,TGTGCCAGCAGTTTCTGGGACAGGGCGGATCAATCACCCCTCCACTTT,TRBD1,TRBJ1-6,NA,TRBV6-5
CASSPAGTRQWAFF,TGTGCCAGCTCACCGGCTGGGACCCGGCAGTGGGCTTTCTTT,NA,TRBJ1-1,NA,TRBV18
CASSLGGPNYGYTF,TGTGCCAGCAGTTTGGGGGGCCCCAACTATGGCTACACCTTC,NA,TRBJ1-2,once,TRBV28
CASSNGQYNEQFF,TGTGCCAGCAGCAACGGACAGTACAATGAGCAGTTCTTC,NA,TRBJ2-1,NA,TRBV11-2
CASSEGWGANQPQHF,TGTGCCAGCAGTGAAGGCTGGGGGGCAAATCAGCCCCAGCATTTT,NA,TRBJ1-5,NA,TRBV6-1
CASSKWWDRGYTF,TGTGCCAGCAGCAAATGGTGGGACAGGGGCTACACCTTC,NA,TRBJ1-2,once,TRBV21-1
CASSFLGEVGNEQFF,TGTGCCAGCAGTTTTTTGGGGGAGGTAGGGAATGAGCAGTTCTTC,NA,TRBJ2-1,NA,TRBV28
CSVKRDRGLTAYNEQFF,TGCAGCGTCAAGCGGGACAGGGGACTTACGGCCTACAATGAGCAGTTCTTC,TRBD1,TRBJ2-1,once,TRBV29-1
CASSRAGVSEQYF,TGTGCCAGCAGTCGAGCGGGAGTAAGCGAGCAGTACTTC,TRBD2,TRBJ2-7,NA,TRBV28
CASSPKVGLADYNEQFF,TGTGCCAGCAGCCCAAAAGTGGGACTAGCAGACTACAATGAGCAGTTCTTC,TRBD2,TRBJ2-1,NA,TRBV7-9
CASGRDIYEQYF,TGTGCCAGCGGCCGGGACATCTACGAGCAGTACTTC,NA,TRBJ2-7,NA,TRBV2
CASSLVTGLNQPQHF,TGTGCCAGCAGCTTAGTTACGGGACTTAATCAGCCCCAGCATTTT,NA,TRBJ1-5,NA,TRBV11-2
CASSFSGTADSPLHF,TGTGCCAGCAGCTTCTCCGGGACGGCGGACTCACCCCTCCACTTT,NA,TRBJ1-6,NA,TRBV7-2
CASSIQDRTSSYEQYF,TGTGCCAGTAGTATCCAGGACAGGACCAGCTCCTACGAGCAGTACTTC,TRBD1,TRBJ2-7,NA,TRBV19
CATTKDGVSYEQYF,TGTGCCACCACCAAGGATGGGGTCTCCTACGAGCAGTACTTC,NA,TRBJ2-7,NA,TRBV7-9
CASSPVTSGRVSEQYF,TGTGCCAGCTCACCCGTGACTAGCGGGAGAGTGAGCGAGCAGTACTTC,TRBD2,TRBJ2-7,few,TRBV18
CASSRPTGTRAYNEQFF,TGTGCCAGCAGCAGACCGACCGGGACCCGAGCCTACAATGAGCAGTTCTTC,NA,TRBJ2-1,NA,TRBV21-1
CASSTLASSYNEQFF,TGTGCCAGCAGCACGCTAGCGAGCTCCTACAATGAGCAGTTCTTC,NA,TRBJ2-1,NA,TRBV7-3
CASATGGGRNTGELFF,TGTGCTAGTGCTACCGGAGGGGGGCGGAACACCGGGGAGCTGTTTTTT,NA,TRBJ2-2,NA,TRBV12-5
CSATTGYGYTF,TGCAGCGCGACGACAGGGTATGGCTACACCTTC,TRBD1,TRBJ1-2,NA,TRBV29-1
CSVAGLDFAGETQYF,TGCAGCGTTGCGGGACTTGATTTCGCCGGGGAGACCCAGTACTTC,NA,TRBJ2-5,NA,TRBV29-1
CATTKWDRENTEAFF,TGTGCCACCACCAAGTGGGACAGGGAGAACACTGAAGCTTTCTTT,TRBD1,TRBJ1-1,NA,TRBV15
CASSLALLAGGSTQYF,TGCGCCAGCAGCTTGGCCCTTCTAGCGGGAGGGTCCACGCAGTATTTT,TRBD2,TRBJ2-3,NA,TRBV5-1
CASSPPNGRASTGELFF,TGTGCCAGCTCACCACCGAACGGGAGGGCCTCCACCGGGGAGCTGTTTTTT,TRBD2,TRBJ2-2,NA,TRBV18
CASKYRGVNTEAFF,TGTGCCAGTAAATACAGGGGGGTGAACACTGAAGCTTTCTTT,TRBD1,TRBJ1-1,NA,TRBV27
CASSSHPTPTGFPYEQYF,TGTGCCAGCAGTTCCCACCCTACCCCGACAGGGTTCCCCTACGAGCAGTACTTC,TRBD1,TRBJ2-7,once,TRBV6-9
CASSLSTGSSYEQYF,TGTGCCAGCAGCTTGTCAACGGGAAGCTCCTACGAGCAGTACTTC,NA,TRBJ2-7,NA,TRBV5-8
CASRLAGARYEQYF,TGTGCCAGCAGGCTAGCGGGAGCGAGGTACGAGCAGTACTTC,TRBD2,TRBJ2-7,NA,TRBV5-4
CASSHRDRESYEQYF,TGCGCCAGCAGCCACCGGGACAGGGAGTCCTACGAGCAGTACTTC,TRBD1,TRBJ2-7,NA,TRBV4-1
CASSPQQGNEQFF,TGTGCCAGCTCACCGCAGCAGGGGAATGAGCAGTTCTTC,NA,TRBJ2-1,NA,TRBV18
CASKLNRGSNNEQFF,TGTGCCAGTAAATTGAACAGGGGTTCCAACAATGAGCAGTTCTTC,TRBD1,TRBJ2-1,NA,TRBV19
CASSLQGANTGELFF,TGTGCCAGCAGTTTGCAGGGGGCAAATACCGGGGAGCTGTTTTTT,TRBD1,TRBJ2-2,NA,TRBV28
CASMSGGRNEQFF,TGTGCCAGCATGTCGGGAGGGAGGAATGAGCAGTTCTTC,TRBD2,TRBJ2-1,NA,TRBV28